The clone carrying this T cell receptor (beta chain) appeared a few times. Between the trimmed V and J ends, which lost 3 bases and 6 bases, there was a span of 15 bases. The CDR3 has 15 residues. The data were taken from a study of patients and donors after allogeneic stem cell transplantation. TCRdb independently ran MiXCR on the RT-PCR reads; one entry per CDR3 protein. The repertoire holds hundreds of thousands of distinct CDR3 sequences, with about a sixth as singletons. V and J are TRBV12-3 or TRBV12-4 and TRBJ1-5; tentatively, D is TRBD1 (6 bases). Sequenced: blood, either unsorted or a sorted T cell fraction (not recorded which). This TCR derives from a human donor who was either an allogeneic HSCT recipient or a stem cell or donor lymphocyte infusion donor (not recorded which). It is not recorded whose cells these are; they may come from a transplant donor. Here the CDR3 DNA reads TGTGCCAGCAGTTTGAGACGCACAGGGCTTCAGCCCCAGCATTTT. Its protein product is CASSLRRTGLQPQHF.